A single TCR beta chain is shown here with its context. Its antigen is still unknown. The repertoire was sequenced with immunoSEQ multiplex PCR; TCRdb's copy has only in-frame clones and lacks some. The table records 50,000 to 55,000 clones, over 75% of them present only once. The data were obtained in a study of glioma-infiltrating T cells after dendritic cell vaccination. As for the study in general: Treatment, given 2003 to 2012, was autologous tumor lysate-pulsed dendritic cell vaccination. Monocyte-derived dendritic cells, cultured 6 to 7 days with IL-4 and GM-CSF, were pulsed with autologous tumor lysate. Whole-study findings and limits: Patients with more pretreatment TILs had longer time to progression and survival.

The time point denotes: after dendritic cell vaccination, including at tumor progression/relapse. PBMC sampling occurred before vaccination, two weeks after the third dose, and at progression. The germline CDR1 and CDR2 sequences are MNHNS and SASEGT. Germline trimming cut 6 bases from V and 5 bases from J; bases unmatched to any gene: 6. The CDR3 extends over 14 amino acids. This chain links TRBV6-1 with TRBJ2-5, with TRBD1 matching over 10 bases. The TCR was taken from a human donor with glioblastoma. The sequenced sample was blood, obtained after dendritic cell vaccination. CDR3 coding DNA: TGTGCCAGCAGATTGGACAGGGGGGGCGAGACCCAGTACTTC. Translation gives CASRLDRGGETQYF.